A selection of T cell receptor beta chains follows, all from one sample in a study of shared clonotypes between healthy human individuals. TCRdb's table, derived via immunoSEQ multiplex PCR, lists solely in-frame clones and lacks some. The table lists about 2.4 million clones, 93% of them singletons, with 0.36% in the top ten. Source material: naive CD4+ T cells from PBMCs. The receptors here all came from a man between 18 and 35 years old in good health. Some clones in this sample may be carry-over from other donors' samples. Both conserved end residues are part of each CDR3. A D gene is named only where the DNA matches it firmly. Clone size is shown for a subset of rows, as once, few, many or a class of expanded clone.

cdr3_aa cdr3_nt clone_size cdr3_length v_call d_call j_call
CASRQTSGSSDTQYF TGTGCCAGCAGACAGACTAGCGGGAGTTCAGATACGCAGTATTTT . 15 TRBV6-4 TRBD2 TRBJ2-3
CASSLVRGRVTNEKLFF TGTGCCAGCAGCTTGGTTCGGGGTCGGGTTACTAATGAAAAACTGTTTTTT . 17 TRBV5-8 . TRBJ1-4
CATYREAGNTIYF TGTGCCACCTACAGGGAGGCTGGAAACACCATATATTTT once 13 TRBV28 . TRBJ1-3
CASSPATSRGENTEAFF TGTGCCAGCAGCCCTGCTACGTCCCGGGGGGAAAACACTGAAGCTTTCTTT once 17 TRBV27 . TRBJ1-1
CASSLSGGVRNGYTF TGTGCCAGCAGTTTGTCCGGCGGCGTAAGGAATGGCTACACCTTC . 15 TRBV28 . TRBJ1-2
CASSLTGANEKLFF TGCGCCAGCAGCTTGACAGGGGCTAATGAAAAACTGTTTTTT . 14 TRBV5-1 TRBD1 TRBJ1-4
CASSPAGRGPQYF TGTGCCAGCAGCCCCGCAGGCAGGGGACCGCAGTACTTC . 13 TRBV6-5 . TRBJ2-7
CASRRTPSGRQETQYF TGCGCCAGCAGAAGAACTCCTAGCGGGAGACAAGAGACCCAGTACTTC . 16 TRBV5-1 TRBD2 TRBJ2-5
CASSIPQGAGANVLTF TGTGCCAGCAGCATACCACAGGGGGCTGGGGCCAACGTCCTGACTTTC . 16 TRBV5-4 TRBD1 TRBJ2-6
CASNFQGSETQYF TGTGCCAGCAACTTTCAGGGATCGGAGACCCAGTACTTC . 13 TRBV5-4 . TRBJ2-5
CASSPGQGYGYTF TGTGCCAGCTCACCAGGGCAAGGCTATGGCTACACCTTC once 13 TRBV18 . TRBJ1-2
CASYEGGSYNEQFF TGCGCCAGCTACGAGGGGGGGTCCTACAATGAGCAGTTCTTC . 14 TRBV5-1 . TRBJ2-1
CASSQKITGGNQETQYF TGTGCCAGCAGCCAGAAGATCACAGGGGGGAACCAAGAGACCCAGTACTTC . 17 TRBV14 TRBD1 TRBJ2-5
CASSETHGQVFAEAFF TGCGCCAGCAGTGAGACTCACGGTCAGGTTTTTGCCGAAGCTTTCTTT . 16 TRBV10-1 . TRBJ1-1
CASSAAGAGGYEQYF TGTGCCAGCAGTGCAGCCGGGGCAGGGGGCTACGAGCAGTACTTC . 15 TRBV7-6 TRBD1 TRBJ2-7
CASSQEGGGQGSGYTF TGCGCCAGCAGCCAAGAGGGAGGGGGACAGGGTTCCGGCTACACCTTC once 16 TRBV4-1 TRBD1 TRBJ1-2
CASTRQGSSGNTIYF TGTGCCAGCACCCGACAGGGTAGCTCTGGAAACACCATATATTTT . 15 TRBV6-5 TRBD1 TRBJ1-3
CASSQPLLSVGVAKNIQYF TGCGCCAGCAGCCAACCCCTGTTATCGGTCGGAGTAGCCAAAAACATTCAGTACTTC . 19 TRBV4-1 . TRBJ2-4
CSASGTGGYEQYF TGCAGCGCGTCGGGGACAGGGGGATACGAGCAGTACTTC . 13 TRBV29-1 TRBD1 TRBJ2-7
CASSFGGVHF TGTGCCAGCAGCTTTGGGGGAGTCCACTTT few 10 TRBV27 . TRBJ1-6